The sequence of this TCR beta chain was determined in a study of beta chain features in type 1 diabetes (dated by TCRdb to the late 2010s). Regarding the research as a whole: No differences in mean age, gender distribution, total cell number or subset yield were found between patients and healthy donors. A total of some 110 million sorted cells were examined across all samples, and the number of cells per subset was strongly correlated with RNA yield. The study compared TCRB repertoires of sorted circulating CD4+ T cell subsets between recently diagnosed type 1 diabetes patients and matched healthy donors. Regulatory and stem cell-like memory subsets were obtained from only 8 patients and roughly 8 healthy donors, while naive and central memory subsets were obtained from all 30 or so donors.

This clone was seen a handful of times. What antigen it recognizes has not been identified. Nothing much larger sits one base from this clone, and base qualities are not available. A single peripheral blood draw of around 0.11 L on average was collected from each donor into heparinised tubes. Using a panel that included CD45RO, CCR7, CD25, CD127, CD95 and CD27, naive, central memory, regulatory and stem cell-like memory CD4+ T cells were sorted on a BD FACSAria II. Purity was above 95% for every sorted population. PBMCs were isolated right away by Lymphoprep density gradient centrifugation and were stained directly, without culture. Samples were stained and sorted in pairs, with one healthy donor and one patient per experiment, so that batch effects were minimized. Overall study results and their limits: Because small numbers of individuals were included in the HLA sub-analyses, any influence of HLA type on TCRB rearrangement was left unresolved. Shorter templates might have been favored by PCR, but patient and control samples were amplified and corrected together, so both groups would have been affected equally by any skew. At VDJ recombination sites, type 1 diabetes patients had fewer insertions and more deleted nucleotides, which implies abnormalities in thymic rearrangement. The naive, central memory and regulatory TCRB repertoires appeared to resemble one another more closely among patients than among healthy donors. Sequencing cDNA rather than genomic DNA could over-represent highly expressing activated cells, although activation and CD3 levels did not differ between groups. In all four CD4+ subsets, TCRB CDR3 length was moderately but significantly shorter in type 1 diabetes patients.

The entire isolated RNA was reverse transcribed using the High Capacity cDNA Reverse Transcription Kit, and thus expressed TCRB transcripts were sequenced. Deep immunoSEQ sequencing was performed on naive, central memory and regulatory T cell samples, with an average of roughly 3.5 million total reads per sample. Sorted cells were lysed in RLT buffer, and RNA was extracted using DNase-treated RNeasy Micro or Mini kits according to cell number. To prevent cross-contamination, each cell subset was processed individually, whereas patient and healthy donor samples were processed jointly. The immunoSEQ multiplex PCR was used to amplify TCRB sequences from cDNA, generating 87-bp fragments that spanned the CDR3 region. The amplicons were sequenced using the Illumina HiSeq platform. Per the original workflow: PCR bias was computationally corrected using synthetic template baselines, reads within Hamming distance 2 were collapsed, and singletons that could not be merged were discarded. By aligning reads against IMGT, V, D and J genes, CDR3 length, and insertions or deletions at six rearrangement sites were assigned. Within each subset, clonotype counts were normalized to sorted cell number, after which true diversity and Gini coefficients were computed with the tcR R package. The overlap coefficient, calculated on TCRB nucleotide sequences, was used to quantify repertoire sharing. As a proxy for the pre-selection repertoire, out-of-frame TCRB sequences from naive cells were analyzed. TCRdb's version of the immuneACCESS table is confined to in-frame rearrangements and falls short of the full clone set. An unresolved V gene accounts for under half of the shortfall where checked; the remainder is of unknown origin. That table gives V, J and clone size, and the DNA gave D and trimming. In this sample the table shows roughly 730,000 clones, about an eighth of which occur a single time. Approximately 0.021% of the sample comes from the top ten.

The source of this sequence is a young man with type 1 diabetes. Material for sequencing was naive CD4+ T cells from blood. The cell subset or site label, read with the paper, signifies: true naive CD4+ T cells.

In nucleotide form, the sequence is TGTGCCTCTGGTAGGGGGAAAGTAGGGTCCACTGAAGCTTTCTTT. It codes for CASGRGKVGSTEAFF. The rearrangement combines TRBV30 with TRBJ1-1; the best D guess is TRBD1, with 6 bases matching. Trimming removed 7 bases from V and 4 bases from J, leaving 22 bases between the germline ends. CDR1 and CDR2, looked up from the germline V gene (reference sequence), are GTSNPN and SVGIG. The CDR3, cysteine through phenylalanine, is 15 amino acids long. CDR3 DNA only is kept here, 45 bases in frame from base 1.